Following are 8 T cell receptor beta chains from one sample sequenced in a study of cytomegalovirus exposure and HLA in healthy donors (dated by TCRdb to about 2017). Receptor amplification or capture employed the immunoSEQ multiplex PCR assay. The multiplex PCR relied on a mix of 60 forward primers for TCR Vbeta segments and 13 reverse primers for TCR Jbeta segments. Not all clones reach the TCRdb copy of this immuneACCESS table, which keeps in-frame sequences only. Checked studies attribute under half of the gap to unresolved V genes and leave the rest unexplained. Counted in this sample were 150,000 to 200,000 clones; roughly 81% of them appeared once. The ten largest make up 4.9% of the sample. Sequenced input: PBMCs. The receptors come from a young woman in good health and CMV-seropositive.

The chain combines TRBV5-4 with TRBJ2-5; TRBD1 matches at 7 bases. The DNA end lines up better with TRBJ2-7; the J call may be wrong. The CDR3 contains 14 residues. The germline V gene has CDR1 SGHNT and CDR2 YYREEE (reference sequence). CDR3 protein: CASSARTGNYEQYF. As DNA, the CDR3 is TGTGCCAGCAGCGCAAGGACAGGCAACTACGAGCAGTACTTC.

The chain couples TRBV5-1 to TRBJ1-4; the D gene is possibly TRBD1 (6 bases). V was pared by 5 bases and J by 8 bases, with 13 bases between. The germline V gene has CDR1 SGHRS and CDR2 YFSETQ. There are 13 residues in the CDR3. In DNA, the CDR3 is TGCGCCAGCAGAAGGGGGTCAGGGGAAAAACTGTTTTTT. Protein product: CASRRGSGEKLFF.

CDR3 region: CASSISGKIDNSPLHF. DNA for the CDR3: TGTGCCAGTAGTATTTCAGGGAAGATCGATAATTCACCCCTCCACTTT. The chain links TRBV19 to TRBJ1-6, with D tentatively TRBD1 (5 bases). The V gene's germline CDR1 is LNHDA and CDR2 SQIVND (reference sequence). Deletions cut 3 bases from V and 5 bases from J, with 14 bases between. The CDR3 has 16 residues.

This clone was seen only once. The V and J genes are TRBV15 and TRBJ1-1, with TRBD1 matching over 7 bases. CDR3 length: 17 residues. The V and J ends lost 0 bases and 2 bases, in that order; junction bases with no gene match: 9. Germline V gene data show CDR1 as LNHNV and CDR2 as YYDKDF (reference sequence). The CDR3 sequence: CATSRDKRTGVNTEAFF. The CDR3 bases are TGTGCCACCAGCAGAGATAAAAGGACAGGAGTAAACACTGAAGCTTTCTTT.

This clone has only a few counts. The chain couples TRBV2 to TRBJ1-2; D remains unclear. V was pared by 3 bases and J by 1 base, with 9 bases between. Germline CDR1 and CDR2: SNHLY and FYNNEI. The CDR3 has 14 residues. CDR3 loop: CASSDLKRNYGYTF. Written as DNA, the CDR3 is TGTGCCAGCAGTGACCTAAAACGTAACTATGGCTACACCTTC.

The genes are TRBV6-5 and TRBJ2-5; 8 bases map to TRBD1. V shed 6 bases and J 1 base; nucleotides not matched to a gene: 4. CDR3 length equals 14 residues. Looked up from germline, CDR1 is MNHEY and CDR2 is SVGAGI. Here the CDR3 reads CASRSGQGQETQYF. The DNA for the CDR3 is TGTGCCAGCAGATCCGGACAGGGCCAAGAGACCCAGTACTTC.

The chain joins TRBV5-8 to TRBJ1-5, with D perhaps matching TRBD1 (6 bases). V dropped 2 bases and J dropped 7 bases, with 10 bases sitting between them. This CDR3 spans 13 amino acids. The germline V gene encodes CDR1 SGHTS and CDR2 YDEGEE. The CDR3 coding sequence is TGTGCCAGCAGCTTAGTACAGGGACAGCCCCAGCATTTT. It translates to CASSLVQGQPQHF.

In DNA form, the CDR3 reads TGTGCCAGCTCCCCCAAGGGGCCACTCCCCTCCTACGAGCAGTACTTC. Translating it yields CASSPKGPLPSYEQYF. The chain is built from TRBV6-9 and TRBJ2-7; D might be TRBD1 (5 bases). The CDR3 contains 16 residues. With 8 bases removed from V and 0 bases from J, the gap between germline ends came to 20 bases. Germline CDR1 is MNHGY and CDR2 is SVAAGI.